These 29 T cell receptor beta chains share one sample of origin, sequenced in a study of human T cells and chemical hapten exposure. Via MiXCR, TCRdb re-called the RACE reads, giving one row per CDR3 protein. The profile covers more than 250,000 distinct CDR3 sequences, with 8.6% appearing a single time and 2% to 3% taken by the ten largest. The sample's time point: pre-sensitization, week 0. Regarding treatment: therapeutic diphenylcyclopropenone sensitization with weekly scalp DPC. The sample was whole blood, taken in connection with sensitization to the hapten diphenylcyclopropenone (DPC). The receptors were sampled from a woman between 35 and 50 years old with alopecia areata. Some clones in this sample may be carry-over from other donors' samples.

V usage is TRBV5-4 and J usage is TRBJ2-3, with no clear D. The CDR3 is 14 amino acids. Trimming removed 0 bases at V and 2 bases at J, with 7 bases between. The V gene's germline CDR1 is SGHNT and CDR2 YYREEE (reference sequence). The DNA for the CDR3 is TGTGCCAGCAGCTTGGCGACCAACACAGATACGCAGTATTTT. Its protein is CASSLATNTDTQYF. Using reference TRBV5-4 and TRBJ2-3 for the parts outside the CDR3, the full variable domain is ETGVTQSPTHLIKTRGQQVTLRCSSQSGHNTVSWYQQALGQGPQFIFQYYREEENGRGNFPPRFSGLQFPNYSSELNVNALELDDSALYLCASSLATNTDTQYFGPGTRLTVL.

The chain has TRBV5-1 and TRBJ1-1; the D is unclear. CDR1 and CDR2 (germline): SGHRS, YFSETQ. The CDR3 loop spans 13 amino acids. Trimming took 0 bases from V and 5 from J, leaving 8 bases between them. CDR3 coding DNA: TGCGCCAGCAGCTTGGGACTGAGAACTGAAGCTTTCTTT. Translation: CASSLGLRTEAFF.

The chain links TRBV27 to TRBJ1-5, with D unresolved. Germline V gives CDR1 MNHEY, CDR2 SMNVEV (reference sequence). CDR3 length: 18 amino acids. Between the trimmed V and J ends, which lost 0 bases and 4 bases, there was a span of 19 bases. The CDR3 region is CASSLSGLLPSENQPQHF. In nucleotides, the CDR3 is TGTGCCAGCAGTTTATCAGGCCTGCTGCCGTCAGAAAATCAGCCCCAGCATTTT.

This clonotype was detected only a few times. This rearrangement joins TRBV12-3 or TRBV12-4 to TRBJ1-2; D gene unclear. V was pared by 7 bases and J by 3 bases, with 12 bases between. This CDR3 region has 13 residues. The CDR3 loop is CASTPGIDYGYTF. Here the CDR3 DNA reads TGTGCCAGCACCCCTGGGATCGACTATGGCTACACCTTC.

The chain couples TRBV7-9 to TRBJ2-1; 9 nucleotides align to TRBD1. CDR3 length: 15 amino acids. The junction had 9 bases not matched to a gene; V was cut back by 6 bases and J by 6 bases. CDR1 is SEHNR and CDR2 is FQNEAQ in the germline V gene (reference sequence). The CDR3 bases are TGTGCCAGCAGTTCTCGGGGGACAGGGTTCAATGAGCAGTTCTTC. The encoded protein is CASSSRGTGFNEQFF.

This clonotype was seen a few times. The V and J genes are TRBV12-3 or TRBV12-4 and TRBJ2-1, with 11 nucleotides matching TRBD2. The junction had 10 bases not matched to a gene; V was cut back by 5 bases and J by 4 bases. This CDR3 comprises 17 residues. As DNA, the CDR3 is TGTGCCAGCAGTCAAGGCACCGGGACTAGCGGTTACAATGAGCAGTTCTTC. This translates into CASSQGTGTSGYNEQFF.

J is TRBJ1-2 and V is TRBV20-1; D is undetermined. The germline gives CDR1 DFQATT, CDR2 SNEGSKA (reference sequence). V lost 0 bases to trimming and J lost 2 bases, with 4 bases between them. This CDR3 is 12 amino acids long. CDR3 protein: CSARDGNYGYTF. The CDR3 nucleotides are TGCAGTGCTAGAGACGGCAACTATGGCTACACCTTC.

This clonotype appeared many times. The chain uses TRBV28 and TRBJ2-1; perhaps TRBD2 as D (6 bases). This CDR3 is built from 16 residues. CDR1 and CDR2 (germline): MDHEN, SYDVKM. Deletions cut 3 bases from V and 5 bases from J, with 17 bases between. CDR3 bases: TGTGCCAGCAGTTTTGGCGGACTAATCCTTAACAATGAGCAGTTCTTC. This codes for CASSFGGLILNNEQFF.

There are a few counts of this clonotype. The chain links TRBV12-3 or TRBV12-4 to TRBJ1-2; D perhaps matches TRBD1 (5 bases). V lost 0 bases, J lost 8 bases, and 7 bases lay in between. This CDR3 has 12 amino acids. The CDR3: CASSLAHRGYTF. CDR3 sequence (DNA): TGTGCCAGCAGTTTAGCACACAGGGGCTACACCTTC.

This rearrangement joins TRBV28 to TRBJ1-1, with unresolved D. Germline CDR1 MDHEN, CDR2 SYDVKM. CDR3 size: 12 residues. Trimming pared 2 bases from V and 11 bases from J, leaving 12 bases between. CDR3: CASSLVASGAFF. Here the CDR3 DNA reads TGTGCCAGCAGTTTAGTGGCCTCGGGGGCTTTCTTT.

This clonotype was recorded many times. CDR3 sequence reads: CASSYGTVNYGYTF. The CDR3, as DNA: TGTGCCAGCAGCTACGGGACCGTAAACTATGGCTACACCTTC. The V call is TRBV16, the J call TRBJ1-2; a weak D match, TRBD1 (5 bases). V gave up 5 bases and J gave up 2 bases, with 12 bases separating them. Germline CDR1 KGHSY, CDR2 FQNENV. The CDR3 is 14 amino acids.

Only a few counts were recorded for this clonotype. CDR3 in DNA: TGTGCCAGCAGCCCTACGGGGGCAGGGGGAGGCTACACCTTC. It is translated as CASSPTGAGGGYTF. The chain has TRBV4-2 and TRBJ1-2; 7 bases match TRBD1. This CDR3 spans 14 amino acids. Germline CDR1 reads LGHNA; CDR2 reads YNFKEQ. V gave up 4 bases and J gave up 8 bases; unmatched junction bases: 10.

This clonotype was counted only a few times. The genes are TRBV25-1 and TRBJ2-1; D not certain. CDR1 and CDR2 from the germline V gene are MGHDK and SYGVNS. Trimming removed 1 base from V and 0 bases from J, with 10 bases in between. The CDR3 consists of 16 residues. CDR3 protein: CASSEFIPSSYNEQFF. The CDR3 region has the DNA TGTGCCAGCAGTGAATTCATTCCTAGCTCCTACAATGAGCAGTTCTTC.

This clonotype appeared a single time. The chain is built from TRBV20-1 and TRBJ2-7, with TRBD1 matching over 7 bases. This CDR3 contains 14 residues. V was pared by 5 bases and J by 2 bases, with 9 bases of the junction left unmatched. Germline-derived CDR1 and CDR2 are DFQATT and SNEGSKA (reference sequence). For the CDR3, the DNA is TGCAGTGCTCTAGGGGGACAGCCAGCCTACGAGCAGTACTTC. It yields the protein CSALGGQPAYEQYF.

This clonotype has more than one count but fewer than ten. V gene TRBV7-9 combines with J gene TRBJ1-6; the match to TRBD1 covers 10 bases. This CDR3 spans 14 amino acids. After removal of 5 bases from V and 8 bases from J, the junction contained 3 bases not matched to a gene. Germline assignment: CDR1 SEHNR and CDR2 FQNEAQ (reference sequence). The CDR3 nucleotides are TGTGCCAGCAGCCAAGGACAGGGGGATTCACCCCTCCACTTT. Translated: CASSQGQGDSPLHF.

J is TRBJ2-7 and V is TRBV4-3; D gene ambiguous. Per germline, CDR1 LGHNA and CDR2 YSLEER. V gave up 0 bases and J gave up 5 bases, with 8 bases separating them. This CDR3 comprises 13 residues. CDR3 sequence (DNA): TGCGCCAGCAGCCAAGATGGCCGCCACGAGCAGTACTTC. Amino acid sequence: CASSQDGRHEQYF.

CDR3 loop: CASSLDSLITGELFF. In DNA, the CDR3 is TGTGCCAGCAGTTTAGACTCACTAATTACCGGGGAGCTGTTTTTT. The genes are TRBV28 and TRBJ2-2; D is unclear. CDR1 is MDHEN, CDR2 SYDVKM, per germline. The CDR3 extends over 15 amino acids. The ends were cut back, 2 bases at V and 5 bases at J, with 12 bases in the middle.

This clonotype was seen a few times. The chain employs TRBV5-1 and TRBJ2-5; D is ambiguous. V was shortened by 4 bases and J by 5 bases, with 18 bases between the two germline ends. This CDR3 region has 15 residues. From germline, CDR1 is SGHRS and CDR2 YFSETQ. The CDR3 is CASSTYSNLGETQYF. CDR3 coding DNA: TGCGCCAGCAGCACATACAGCAACTTGGGGGAGACCCAGTACTTC. The full variable domain, rest sourced from reference TRBV5-1 and TRBJ2-5, is KAGVTQTPRYLIKTRGQQVTLSCSPISGHRSVSWYQQTPGQGLQFLFEYFSETQRNKGNFPGRFSGRQFSNSRSEMNVSTLELGDSALYLCASSTYSNLGETQYFGPGTRLLVL.

A few counts support this clonotype. The CDR3 sequence: CASPKGGQINTGELFF. CDR3 DNA: TGTGCCAGCCCTAAGGGCGGACAGATAAACACCGGGGAGCTGTTTTTT. The chain has TRBV18 and TRBJ2-2, with D tentatively TRBD1 (6 bases). Trimming cost V 8 bases and J 2 bases, with 18 bases left between them. CDR1 and CDR2 from the germline V gene are KGHSH and LQKENI. This CDR3 is 16 amino acids long.

The table lists this clonotype with a few counts. The chain is built from TRBV5-1 and TRBJ2-5; D might be TRBD1 (6 bases). Germline-derived CDR1 and CDR2 are SGHRS and YFSETQ. CDR3 length equals 15 residues. Trimming shortened V by 2 bases and J by 4 bases, and 15 bases separated the two germline ends. The CDR3 DNA sequence: TGCGCCAGCAGCTTAGAACAGGGTGGTCGAGAGACCCAGTACTTC. Translated, it gives CASSLEQGGRETQYF.

This chain links TRBV20-1 with TRBJ2-7; no definite D call. The V and J ends lost 6 bases and 0 bases respectively, with 21 bases between them. The germline gives CDR1 DFQATT, CDR2 SNEGSKA (reference sequence). The CDR3 covers 16 residues. CDR3 sequence: CSAADRIGLSSYEQYF. As DNA, the CDR3 is TGCAGTGCCGCGGACCGGATCGGATTAAGCTCCTACGAGCAGTACTTC.

This rearrangement joins TRBV6-5 to TRBJ2-1; the match to TRBD2 covers 11 bases. Germline CDR1 and CDR2: MNHEY and SVGAGI. Germline trimming cut 1 base from V and 4 bases from J; bases unmatched to any gene: 0. The CDR3 length is 15 residues. CDR3 nucleotides: TGTGCCAGCAGTTACTGGACTAGCGGGTACAATGAGCAGTTCTTC. Amino acid sequence: CASSYWTSGYNEQFF.

This clonotype appeared many times. The chain combines TRBV6-6 with TRBJ1-4; 7 nucleotides align to TRBD1. This CDR3 is 14 amino acids long. After removal of 6 bases from V and 8 bases from J, the junction contained 9 bases not matched to a gene. CDR1 and CDR2 (germline): MNHNY, SVGAGI (reference sequence). The CDR3 nucleotides read TGTGCCAGCAGGGATCGAGACAGGGCCGAAAAACTGTTTTTT. Its protein product is CASRDRDRAEKLFF.

This clonotype was recorded at least ten times. This chain uses TRBV5-1 with TRBJ2-5, with D perhaps being TRBD1 or TRBD2 (6 bases each). Trimming cost V 5 bases and J 4 bases, with 12 bases left between them. Germline lookup yields CDR1 SGHRS and CDR2 YFSETQ. CDR3 length: 13 amino acids. Here the CDR3 DNA reads TGCGCCAGCAGACTGGGGGGCGGAGAGACCCAGTACTTC. It encodes CASRLGGGETQYF.

The rearrangement links TRBV27 to TRBJ1-2; TRBD1 matches at 8 bases. V trimming: 6 bases; J trimming: 3 bases; junction bases outside the gene matches: 6. The CDR3 consists of 14 residues. Germline assignment: CDR1 MNHEY and CDR2 SMNVEV (reference sequence). The chain's CDR3 is CASSPQGAYYGYTF. As DNA, the CDR3 is TGTGCCAGCAGCCCCCAGGGGGCGTACTATGGCTACACCTTC.

This clonotype was observed a handful of times. This chain connects TRBV7-2 to TRBJ2-5, with D perhaps matching TRBD2 (6 bases). This CDR3 has 15 amino acids. CDR1 and CDR2 from the germline V gene are SGHTA and FQGNSA. Trimming cost V 1 base and J 4 bases, with 13 bases left between them. The CDR3 DNA reads TGTGCCAGCAGCTTAGGGGACGGGGGAGGAGAGACCCAGTACTTC. This translates into CASSLGDGGGETQYF. Based on the CDR3 plus reference TRBV7-2 and TRBJ2-5, the full variable domain is GAGVSQSPSNKVTEKGKDVELRCDPISGHTALYWYRQSLGQGLEFLIYFQGNSAPDKSGLPSDRFSAERTGGSVSTLTIQRTQQEDSAVYLCASSLGDGGGETQYFGPGTRLLVL.

In this sample, this clonotype turned up a few times. The V and J genes are TRBV20-1 and TRBJ2-2; 8 nucleotides line up with TRBD1. Unmatched junction bases numbered 6, after V lost 6 bases and J lost 0 bases. The CDR3 runs to 15 residues. The germline CDR1 and CDR2 sequences are DFQATT and SNEGSKA (reference sequence). The CDR3 loop is CSATRGPPNTGELFF. The DNA for the CDR3 is TGCAGTGCCACCAGGGGGCCCCCGAACACCGGGGAGCTGTTTTTT.

This clonotype was observed at least ten times. J is TRBJ1-2 and V is TRBV9; 10 bases fit TRBD1. This CDR3 is built from 14 residues. Germline V gene lookup returns CDR1 SGDLS and CDR2 YYNGEE. The V segment lost 0 bases and the J segment 8 bases; nucleotides outside the gene matches: 4. CDR3 DNA: TGTGCCAGCAGCGTAGGGGACAGGGGAGGAGGCTACACCTTC. The encoded protein is CASSVGDRGGGYTF.

J is TRBJ2-1 and V is TRBV7-2; 7 nucleotides line up with TRBD2. Trimming took 0 bases from V and 9 from J; bases not matched to a gene: 8. CDR3 length: 15 residues. Germline V lookup: CDR1 SGHTA, CDR2 FQGNSA. The CDR3 nucleotides read TGTGCCAGCAGCTTAGCGTCCGGACTAGTCAGTGAGCAGTTCTTC. As protein: CASSLASGLVSEQFF.